The 8 T cell receptor beta chains in this list originate from one sample, sequenced in a study of blood T cell repertoires in COVID-19. Here immunoSEQ multiplex PCR was the method, and the copy in TCRdb shows in-frame clones only, minus some. There are roughly 180,000 clones in the sample; more than 80% occur only once, and more than 5.5% lies in the top ten. Sample: peripheral blood. The receptors were sampled from a human donor in a cohort sampled during active COVID-19.

The chain links TRBV5-6 to TRBJ1-1, with TRBD1 as a possible D gene (5 bases). The CDR3 loop spans 12 amino acids. Germline CDR1 reads SGHDT; CDR2 reads YYEEEE. The ends were cut back, 4 bases at V and 5 bases at J, with 9 bases in the middle. Written as DNA, the CDR3 is TGTGCCAGCAGCCCCGGGGGAACTGAAGCTTTCTTT. Translation: CASSPGGTEAFF. The entire variable domain, with the rest obtained from reference TRBV5-6 and TRBJ1-1, is as follows: DAGVTQSPTHLIKTRGQQVTLRCSPKSGHDTVSWYQQALGQGPQFIFQYYEEEERQRGNFPDRFSGHQFPNYSSELNVNALLLGDSALYLCASSPGGTEAFFGQGTRLTVV.

The V and J genes are TRBV12-3 or TRBV12-4 and TRBJ1-1; TRBD1 agrees at 7 bases. This CDR3 is 13 amino acids long. V shed 6 bases, J shed 4 bases, and the junction held 5 bases outside the gene matches. This CDR3 reads CASRRQGTTEAFF. The DNA for the CDR3 is TGTGCCAGCAGACGACAGGGCACCACTGAAGCTTTCTTT.

The chain links TRBV13 to TRBJ1-2; 7 nucleotides agree with TRBD1. Germline V gives CDR1 PRHDT, CDR2 FYEKMQ (reference sequence). CDR3 length: 14 residues. V shed 3 bases and J 0 bases; nucleotides not matched to a gene: 1. The CDR3 here is CASSFGTANYGYTF. The CDR3 DNA is TGTGCCAGCAGCTTCGGGACAGCTAACTATGGCTACACCTTC. Using reference TRBV13 and TRBJ1-2 for the parts outside the CDR3, the full variable domain is AAGVIQSPRHLIKEKRETATLKCYPIPRHDTVYWYQQGPGQDPQFLISFYEKMQSDKGSIPDRFSAQQFSDYHSELNMSSLELGDSALYFCASSFGTANYGYTFGSGTRLTVV.

This chain uses TRBV5-1 with TRBJ2-7, with TRBD1 matching over 8 bases. V was pared by 0 bases and J by 3 bases, with 2 bases of the junction left unmatched. The CDR3 loop spans 14 amino acids. The germline V gene encodes CDR1 SGHRS and CDR2 YFSETQ. The CDR3, as DNA: TGCGCCAGCAGCTTGGAACAGGGGGGCTACGAGCAGTACTTC. Translating it yields CASSLEQGGYEQYF.

The V call is TRBV6-5, the J call TRBJ2-5, with 8 nucleotides matching TRBD1. The CDR3 length is 13 residues. Germline V gene lookup returns CDR1 MNHEY and CDR2 SVGAGI. The V and J ends lost 6 bases and 5 bases, in that order; junction bases with no gene match: 5. This CDR3 reads CASRTQGAETQYF. For the CDR3, the DNA is TGTGCCAGCAGGACTCAGGGGGCGGAGACCCAGTACTTC.

The chain is built from TRBV6-5 and TRBJ1-4; the D gene is possibly TRBD1 (5 bases). Per the germline V gene, CDR1 is MNHEY and CDR2 is SVGAGI. The CDR3 extends over 15 amino acids. Between the trimmed V and J ends, which lost 2 bases and 8 bases, there was a span of 15 bases. CDR3 coding DNA: TGTGCCAGCAGTTACGGCCGCCAGGGAAGGGAAAAACTGTTTTTT. It yields the protein CASSYGRQGREKLFF.

This clone has a handful of counts. V and J are TRBV5-1 and TRBJ2-7, with a possible D match to TRBD2 (5 bases). Trimming cost V 0 bases and J 6 bases, with 19 bases left between them. The CDR3 extends over 16 amino acids. Germline lookup yields CDR1 SGHRS and CDR2 YFSETQ. The CDR3: CASSLGGMDGGREQYF. As DNA, the CDR3 is TGCGCCAGCAGCTTGGGGGGAATGGACGGAGGACGCGAGCAGTACTTC. The full variable domain, rest sourced from reference TRBV5-1 and TRBJ2-7, is KAGVTQTPRYLIKTRGQQVTLSCSPISGHRSVSWYQQTPGQGLQFLFEYFSETQRNKGNFPGRFSGRQFSNSRSEMNVSTLELGDSALYLCASSLGGMDGGREQYFGPGTRLTVT.

This clone appeared once. This chain links TRBV6-5 with TRBJ2-6; D might be TRBD2 (5 bases). CDR3 length: 16 residues. The V and J ends lost 4 bases and 1 base respectively, with 11 bases between them. CDR1 is MNHEY, CDR2 SVGAGI, per germline. CDR3 region: CASSSGLISGANVLTF. For the CDR3, the DNA is TGTGCCAGCAGTTCTGGACTGATTTCTGGGGCCAACGTCCTGACTTTC.